Following are 26 T cell receptor beta chains from one sample sequenced in a study of shared clonotypes between healthy human individuals. The method was immunoSEQ multiplex PCR; TCRdb's version includes in-frame clones alone and lacks a portion of them. The sample contains some 2,000,000 clones, under 97% of which appear only once. The sequenced sample consisted of naive CD4+ T cells sorted from blood. Specified subset: CD45RA+ positively selected. The receptors derive from a man younger than 35 in good health.

CDR3 loop: CASSRDRGGTEAFF. In DNA form, the CDR3 reads TGTGCCAGCAGCCGGGACAGGGGGGGCACTGAAGCTTTCTTT. The rearrangement uses TRBV5-6 and TRBJ1-1; 11 bases are shared with TRBD1. The length of the CDR3 is 14 residues. Germline V gives CDR1 SGHDT, CDR2 YYEEEE. After removal of 4 bases from V and 4 bases from J, the junction contained 3 bases not matched to a gene.

This chain connects TRBV5-1 to TRBJ1-1; D not certain. This CDR3 is 15 amino acids long. Germline V lookup: CDR1 SGHRS, CDR2 YFSETQ. Trimming pared 0 bases from V and 0 bases from J, leaving 9 bases between. The CDR3 here is CASSLEYSLNTEAFF. As DNA, the CDR3 is TGCGCCAGCAGCTTGGAGTACAGCTTGAACACTGAAGCTTTCTTT.

Turning to this clone: The sample carries other DNA sequences with the same CDR3. The V and J genes are TRBV5-1 and TRBJ1-4; a possible D gene is TRBD1 (6 bases). Germline loops: CDR1 SGHRS, CDR2 YFSETQ. CDR3 size: 14 residues. Trimming took 0 bases from V and 8 from J, leaving 11 bases between them. The CDR3 DNA is TGCGCCAGCAGCTTGGAACAGGGAGGCGAAAAACTGTTTTTT. This encodes CASSLEQGGEKLFF.

V is TRBV7-2 and J is TRBJ2-3, with 10 bases that match TRBD2. The CDR3 loop spans 19 amino acids. Unmatched junction bases numbered 13, after V lost 4 bases and J lost 0 bases. Germline-derived CDR1 and CDR2 are SGHTA and FQGNSA. The CDR3 nucleotides are TGTGCCAGCAGCTCCGTAGCGGTGCGGACTAGCGGCAGCACAGATACGCAGTATTTT. The encoded protein is CASSSVAVRTSGSTDTQYF.

Here the CDR3 reads CATSGTGLKSVYEQYF. In DNA, the CDR3 is TGTGCCACCTCGGGGACAGGGCTAAAGTCGGTCTACGAGCAGTACTTC. This chain uses TRBV10-3 with TRBJ2-7, with TRBD1 matching 9 bases. The V and J ends lost 10 bases and 3 bases, in that order; junction bases with no gene match: 16. The CDR3 loop spans 16 amino acids. Germline V CDR1 and CDR2: ENHRY, SYGVKD.

The chain has TRBV15 and TRBJ1-4, with D possibly being TRBD1 (5 bases). The CDR3 is 15 residues long. From germline, CDR1 is LNHNV and CDR2 YYDKDF (reference sequence). V lost 9 bases to trimming and J lost 8 bases, with 22 bases between them. CDR3 nucleotides: TGTGCCACACACGCCGAGGGGCCCAGGCAAGAAAAACTGTTTTTT. The encoded protein is CATHAEGPRQEKLFF.

This chain links TRBV5-1 with TRBJ2-7, with D perhaps being TRBD1 or TRBD2 (6 bases each). The CDR3 extends over 14 amino acids. Trimming took off 5 bases at V and 3 bases at J, with 15 bases between the two ends. CDR1 and CDR2 (germline): SGHRS, YFSETQ. CDR3 sequence: CASSEAGGLYEQYF. In DNA, the CDR3 is TGCGCCAGCAGTGAGGCCGGGGGCCTCTACGAGCAGTACTTC.

The chain is built from TRBV2 and TRBJ2-1; TRBD1 agrees at 10 bases. V gave up 4 bases and J gave up 5 bases; unmatched junction bases: 5. CDR1 and CDR2 (germline): SNHLY, FYNNEI. The CDR3 has 15 amino acids. The CDR3 DNA follows: TGTGCCAGCAGTGTTGACAGGGGGCTAAACAATGAGCAGTTCTTC. Amino acids: CASSVDRGLNNEQFF.

The V gene is TRBV7-8, the J gene TRBJ2-2; D is undetermined. The ends were cut back, 2 bases at V and 1 base at J, with 11 bases in the middle. Germline V gene sequence: CDR1 SGHVS, CDR2 FQNEAQ. The CDR3 covers 16 residues. CDR3 DNA: TGTGCCAGCAGCTTATCTCCCCGTCTGAACACCGGGGAGCTGTTTTTT. Translated, it gives CASSLSPRLNTGELFF.

To note about this clone: The same CDR3 is also encoded by other DNA sequences in this sample. The chain links TRBV10-1 to TRBJ1-6, with D possibly being TRBD1 (5 bases). CDR3 length: 14 residues. The germline V gene has CDR1 WNHNN and CDR2 SYGVQD (reference sequence). The germline V and J ends were trimmed by 5 bases and 7 bases, with 12 bases remaining between them. CDR3 amino acids: CASSSGTANSPLHF. DNA of the CDR3: TGCGCCAGCAGTTCCGGGACGGCGAATTCACCCCTCCACTTT.

The chain employs TRBV11-2 and TRBJ1-1, with unresolved D. The germline CDR1 and CDR2 sequences are SGHAT and FQNNGV. The CDR3 covers 14 residues. V was shortened by 5 bases and J by 1 base, with 11 bases between the two germline ends. CDR3 loop: CASSPGLANTEAFF. CDR3 sequence (DNA): TGTGCCAGCAGCCCTGGACTGGCGAACACTGAAGCTTTCTTT.

This clone has more than one count but fewer than ten. The J gene is TRBJ1-2, the V gene TRBV10-3; D uncertain. Germline CDR1 and CDR2: ENHRY and SYGVKD. The ends were cut back, 2 bases at V and 4 bases at J, with 14 bases in the middle. There are 15 residues in the CDR3. The CDR3 loop is CAISEPPRSSYGYTF. Written as DNA, the CDR3 is TGTGCCATCAGTGAGCCTCCAAGGTCCTCCTATGGCTACACCTTC.

V is TRBV7-2 and J is TRBJ1-2; the match to TRBD1 covers 9 bases. Germline V gene data show CDR1 as SGHTA and CDR2 as FQGNSA. The V segment lost 2 bases and the J segment 1 base; nucleotides outside the gene matches: 5. The CDR3 runs 16 residues. The CDR3 DNA reads as TGTGCCAGCAGCTTATCCGGGGACAGGGTTAACTATGGCTACACCTTC. This sequence encodes CASSLSGDRVNYGYTF.

The V and J genes are TRBV6-7 and TRBJ1-3; weak D call: TRBD1 (5 bases). TRBV6-7 is marked as an open reading frame, function uncertain. Deletions cut 7 bases from V and 5 bases from J, with 24 bases between. The CDR3 sequence is 17 residues long. The CDR3 nucleotides are TGTGCCAGCACCGAGACCAACGGACACCGGCCAAGAAACACCATATATTTT. This sequence encodes CASTETNGHRPRNTIYF.

This clone turned up a few times. J is TRBJ1-2 and V is TRBV9; 8 bases map to TRBD1. Germline CDR1 and CDR2: SGDLS and YYNGEE. The CDR3 has 14 amino acids. V trimming: 3 bases; J trimming: 4 bases; junction bases outside the gene matches: 5. Written as DNA, the CDR3 is TGTGCCAGCAGCGCTGACAGGGGCAGCTATGGCTACACCTTC. Translation gives CASSADRGSYGYTF.

This rearrangement joins TRBV10-2 to TRBJ1-5; no clear D. The V gene lost 2 bases and the J gene lost 1 base, with 12 bases spanning the gap. CDR1 WSHSY and CDR2 SAAADI come from the germline V gene. The CDR3 sequence is 16 residues long. DNA of the CDR3: TGCGCCAGCAGTGAGGACCTATCATGGAGCAATCAGCCCCAGCATTTT. Translated, it gives CASSEDLSWSNQPQHF.

This clone was found once. The chain combines TRBV5-4 with TRBJ1-1; D remains ambiguous. The CDR3 totals 14 residues. CDR1 and CDR2 from the germline V gene are SGHNT and YYREEE (reference sequence). V was shortened by 3 bases and J by 1 base, with 10 bases between the two germline ends. In DNA form, the CDR3 reads TGTGCCAGCAGCTCTGGTAACAAGAACACTGAAGCTTTCTTT. Its protein is CASSSGNKNTEAFF.

This clone appeared once. The chain uses TRBV5-6 and TRBJ2-5; 7 bases map to TRBD1. With 5 bases clipped from V and 2 bases from J, the junction kept 3 bases outside the gene matches. Per the germline V gene, CDR1 is SGHDT and CDR2 is YYEEEE. There are 13 residues in the CDR3. The CDR3 region is CASRKTGQETQYF. The CDR3 nucleotides read TGTGCCAGCAGGAAGACAGGGCAAGAGACCCAGTACTTC.

This clone was seen only once. V and J are TRBV6-1 and TRBJ2-5; 7 bases align to TRBD1. With V trimmed by 7 bases and J by 5 bases, 10 bases remained unmatched. This CDR3 has 14 residues. Germline-derived CDR1 and CDR2 are MNHNS and SASEGT. For the CDR3, the DNA is TGTGCCAGCATGGACAGGCCCTTTGGGGAGACCCAGTACTTC. It specifies CASMDRPFGETQYF.

In the case of this clone: The conserved phenylalanine or tryptophan is not found at the CDR3 terminus, so this likely reflects a read error. Because the CDR3's place on the DNA is in doubt, the DNA is left out and the CDR3 is given as listed by TCRdb. This chain joins TRBV6-5 and TRBJ1-2. Germline lookup yields CDR1 MNHEY and CDR2 SVGAGI. The CDR3 length is 9 residues, termini included. This CDR3 reads CASSPAPLH.

The chain uses TRBV29-1 and TRBJ2-2, with a weak D call TRBD1 (8 bases). This CDR3 has 18 residues. Between the trimmed V and J ends, which lost 5 bases and 1 base, there was a span of 23 bases. The germline gives CDR1 SQVTM, CDR2 ANQGSEA. This CDR3 is CSVNLRKTGEGNTGELFF. In DNA, the CDR3 is TGCAGCGTTAATCTAAGAAAGACAGGGGAGGGGAACACCGGGGAGCTGTTTTTT.

J is TRBJ2-7 and V is TRBV2, with 7 bases aligning to TRBD1. V was clipped by 6 bases and J by 3 bases; unmatched bases: 8. CDR1 SNHLY and CDR2 FYNNEI come from the germline V gene. The CDR3 is 14 residues long. CDR3 coding DNA: TGTGCCAGCAGGCCCGCGACAGGGAGCTACGAGCAGTACTTC. Its protein is CASRPATGSYEQYF.

The chain uses TRBV4-1 and TRBJ1-1, with 8 bases fitting TRBD1. V lost 5 bases and J lost 0; bases outside the gene matches: 5. Germline CDR1 reads MGHRA; CDR2 reads YSYEKL. This CDR3 has 15 residues. The CDR3, as DNA: TGCGCCAGCAGCGAATGGACAGGGATGAACACTGAAGCTTTCTTT. Amino acid sequence: CASSEWTGMNTEAFF.

The V and J genes are TRBV18 and TRBJ1-5, with 12 bases identical to TRBD1. Germline V gives CDR1 KGHSH, CDR2 LQKENI. This CDR3 has 18 residues. The V and J ends lost 1 base and 6 bases, in that order; junction bases with no gene match: 10. The CDR3 here is CASSPREGQGARGQPQHF. The CDR3 bases are TGTGCCAGCTCACCACGAGAGGGACAGGGGGCGAGGGGTCAGCCCCAGCATTTT.

This clone was seen a single time. The chain recombines TRBV5-1 with TRBJ2-3; D is unclear. Germline-derived CDR1 and CDR2 are SGHRS and YFSETQ. V was shortened by 1 base and J by 2 bases, with 11 bases between the two germline ends. The CDR3 has 15 amino acids. DNA of the CDR3: TGCGCCAGCAGCTTGAGCTCCCCGGCCACAGATACGCAGTATTTT. This codes for CASSLSSPATDTQYF.

J is TRBJ1-5 and V is TRBV6-5, with D tentatively TRBD1 (6 bases). V lost 6 bases to trimming and J lost 4 bases, with 13 bases between them. The CDR3 spans 14 residues. The germline CDR1 and CDR2 sequences are MNHEY and SVGAGI. Here the CDR3 DNA reads TGTGCCAGCAGCCGGGGGGCAACGAATCAGCCCCAGCATTTT. Protein product: CASSRGATNQPQHF.